What follows describes a single T cell receptor (beta chain). This clonotype was counted between two and nine times. The clone's antigen remains unknown. Per-base qualities were not stored, and no clone one base away is much larger. Data came from an Illumina HiSeq 1500. TCRdb's own reprocessing of the public reads used fastp at Q25 and MiXCR and kept productive beta chains. A single entry per CDR3 protein holds the most common genes and DNA from its merged rows. The sample table holds around 630,000 distinct CDR3 sequences, of which more than 20% were seen once. Roughly 8% of the sample lies in the top ten. Reading the germline V gene gives CDR1 KGHDR and CDR2 SFDVKD. The CDR3 sequence holds 17 residues, the cysteine and phenylalanine included. The read is trimmed to its CDR3 DNA, 51 bases read in frame from base 1. Trimming costs V 1 base and J 4 bases, and their ends lie 17 bases apart. The sample is drawn from a study of T cell repertoires in cytomegalovirus infection (dated by TCRdb to about 2019). The study in broad terms: Donor HLA type was relevant to the analysis, as public TCR beta signatures indicated carriage of CMV infection together with the matching HLA type.

Broader findings and caveats from the paper: In both this cohort and an independent cohort of 352 donors, the cumulative frequency of public TCR beta family members distinguished carriers of CMV infection plus the relevant HLA type. The ex vivo response was dominated by HLA-C-restricted CMV-specific TCR beta clonotypes, which also provided the single most frequent clonotype in two of eight donors.

Recombination connected TRBV24-1 to TRBJ2-3; a tentative D match to TRBD1 spans 5 bases. Sample: CD8+ T cells from PBMCs. This TCR came from a human donor in good health (CMV status not recorded). Some clones in this sample may be carry-over from other donors' samples. In nucleotides, the sequence is TGTGCCACCAGTGATTTTGTGGGGCATAAGGGCCCAGATACGCAGTATTTT. Translated, this gives CATSDFVGHKGPDTQYF.